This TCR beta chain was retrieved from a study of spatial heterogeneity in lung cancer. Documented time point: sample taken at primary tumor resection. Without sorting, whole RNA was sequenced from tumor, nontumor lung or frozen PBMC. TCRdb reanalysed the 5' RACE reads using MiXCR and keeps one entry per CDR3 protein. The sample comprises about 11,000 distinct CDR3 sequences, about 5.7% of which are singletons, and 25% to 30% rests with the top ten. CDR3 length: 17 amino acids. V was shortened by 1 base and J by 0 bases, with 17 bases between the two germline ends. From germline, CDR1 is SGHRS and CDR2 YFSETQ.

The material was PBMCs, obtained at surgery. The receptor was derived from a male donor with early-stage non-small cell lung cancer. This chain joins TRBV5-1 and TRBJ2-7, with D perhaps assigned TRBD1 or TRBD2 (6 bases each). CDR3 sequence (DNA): TGCGCCAGCAGCTTGAGAGGGAACTCGGGGGCCTCCTACGAGCAGTACTTC. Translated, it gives CASSLRGNSGASYEQYF.